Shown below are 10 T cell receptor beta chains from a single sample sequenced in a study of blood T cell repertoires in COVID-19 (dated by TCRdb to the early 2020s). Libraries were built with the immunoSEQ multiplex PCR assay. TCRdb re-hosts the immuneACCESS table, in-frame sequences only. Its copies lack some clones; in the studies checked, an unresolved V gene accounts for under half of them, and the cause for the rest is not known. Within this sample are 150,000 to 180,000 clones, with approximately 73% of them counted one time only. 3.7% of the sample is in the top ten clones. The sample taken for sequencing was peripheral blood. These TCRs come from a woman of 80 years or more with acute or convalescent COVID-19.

The CDR3 sequence: CASSLVAQDIHGYTF. The CDR3 DNA reads as TGCGCCAGCAGCTTGGTAGCGCAGGATATACATGGCTACACCTTC. J is TRBJ1-2 and V is TRBV5-1, with unresolved D. The CDR3 runs 15 residues. Germline V CDR1 and CDR2: SGHRS, YFSETQ. Trimming took 0 bases from V and 6 from J, leaving 15 bases between them. Full variable domain (rest looked up from reference TRBV5-1 and TRBJ1-2): KAGVTQTPRYLIKTRGQQVTLSCSPISGHRSVSWYQQTPGQGLQFLFEYFSETQRNKGNFPGRFSGRQFSNSRSEMNVSTLELGDSALYLCASSLVAQDIHGYTFGSGTRLTVV.

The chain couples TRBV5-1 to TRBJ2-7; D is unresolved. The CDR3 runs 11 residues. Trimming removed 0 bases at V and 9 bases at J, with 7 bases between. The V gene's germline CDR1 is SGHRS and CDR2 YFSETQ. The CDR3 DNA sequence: TGCGCCAGCAGCTTGGGTTCGGGGCAGTACTTC. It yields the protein CASSLGSGQYF.

CDR3 sequence reads: CASSFSGQGGSYEQYF. In DNA, the CDR3 is TGTGCCAGCAGTTTCTCCGGACAGGGAGGGTCCTACGAGCAGTACTTC. The chain has TRBV27 and TRBJ2-7, with a weak D call TRBD1 (8 bases). The germline CDR1 and CDR2 sequences are MNHEY and SMNVEV (reference sequence). Trimming pared 3 bases from V and 1 base from J, leaving 16 bases between. This CDR3 region has 16 residues.

The chain's CDR3 is CASSQDAKILAKNIQYF. The CDR3 DNA is TGCGCCAGCAGCCAAGATGCGAAAATACTAGCCAAAAACATTCAGTACTTC. The V gene is TRBV4-1, the J gene TRBJ2-4; D remains unclear. The CDR3 covers 17 residues. Looked up from germline, CDR1 is MGHRA and CDR2 is YSYEKL. V lost 0 bases and J 0 bases, leaving 12 bases between the germline ends.

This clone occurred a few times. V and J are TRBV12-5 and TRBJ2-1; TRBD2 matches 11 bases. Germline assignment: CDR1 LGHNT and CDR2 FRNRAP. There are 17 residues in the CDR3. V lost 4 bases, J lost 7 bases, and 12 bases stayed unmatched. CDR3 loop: CASGSPPSLAGVNEQFF. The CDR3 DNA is TGTGCTAGTGGTTCCCCCCCTTCACTAGCGGGAGTTAATGAGCAGTTCTTC.

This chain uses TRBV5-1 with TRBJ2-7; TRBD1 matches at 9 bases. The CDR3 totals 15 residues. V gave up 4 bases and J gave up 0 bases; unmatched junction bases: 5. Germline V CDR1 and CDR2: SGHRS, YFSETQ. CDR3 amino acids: CASSGGQGSSYEQYF. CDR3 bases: TGCGCCAGCAGCGGCGGACAGGGGAGCTCCTACGAGCAGTACTTC.

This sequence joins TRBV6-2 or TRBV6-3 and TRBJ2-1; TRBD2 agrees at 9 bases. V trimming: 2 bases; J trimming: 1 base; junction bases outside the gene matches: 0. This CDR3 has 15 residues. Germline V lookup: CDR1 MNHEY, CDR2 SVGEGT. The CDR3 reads CASSYAGGSYNEQFF. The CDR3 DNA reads TGTGCCAGCAGTTACGCGGGGGGGTCCTACAATGAGCAGTTCTTC.

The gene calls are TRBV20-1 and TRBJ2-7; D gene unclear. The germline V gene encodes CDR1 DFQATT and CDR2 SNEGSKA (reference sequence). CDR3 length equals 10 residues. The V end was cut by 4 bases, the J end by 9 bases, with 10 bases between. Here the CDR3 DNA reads TGCAGTGCTAAAAATACCGGGCAGTACTTC. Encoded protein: CSAKNTGQYF.

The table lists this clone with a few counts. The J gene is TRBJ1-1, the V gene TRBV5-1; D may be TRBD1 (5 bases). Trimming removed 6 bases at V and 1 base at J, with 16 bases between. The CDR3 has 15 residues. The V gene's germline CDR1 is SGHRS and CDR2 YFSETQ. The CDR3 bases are TGCGCCAGCACCATCGCCGGGGGTCCGAACACTGAAGCTTTCTTT. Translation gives CASTIAGGPNTEAFF.

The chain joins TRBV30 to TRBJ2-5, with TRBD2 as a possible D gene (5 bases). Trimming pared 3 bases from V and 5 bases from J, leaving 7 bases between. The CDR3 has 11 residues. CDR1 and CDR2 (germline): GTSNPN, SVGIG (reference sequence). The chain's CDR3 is CAWSPGETQYF. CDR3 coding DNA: TGTGCCTGGAGCCCGGGGGAGACCCAGTACTTC.